This T cell receptor (beta chain) originates from a study of post-analysis software for immune sequencing data. This clonotype was seen at least ten times. Unique molecular identifiers were present in the TCR beta cDNA libraries. TCRdb called the PCR reads again in MiXCR, with one record for every CDR3 protein. Seen here are fewer than 850,000 distinct CDR3 sequences, about 45% observed once, and the top ten hold 4.9%. Sequencing was carried out using blood. The TCR comes from a girl between 5 and 17 years old with multiple sclerosis.

In nucleotides, the CDR3 is TGTGCCAGCAGCGAAGGTAGGGACTATGGCTACACCTTC. Amino acids: CASSEGRDYGYTF. The rearrangement uses TRBV9 and TRBJ1-2; D not certain. Trimming took 3 bases from V and 3 from J, leaving 9 bases between them. The germline CDR1 and CDR2 sequences are SGDLS and YYNGEE. The CDR3 extends over 13 amino acids.